The T cell receptor (beta chain) under discussion was sequenced for a study of CD8 T cells in ankylosing spondylitis. TCRdb re-called the 5' RACE reads through MiXCR, storing one row per CDR3 protein. The sample consists of hundreds of thousands of distinct CDR3 sequences, over 9.5% of them appearing once. This clonotype was counted between two and nine times. Its antigen is still unknown. General study findings and limits: Disease-linked clones bore a CD8+ phenotype and were relatively rare in peripheral blood. A TCR beta motif of 7 to 9 highly homologous variants seemed to mark ankylosing spondylitis blood. Reportedly, matched ankylosing spondylitis synovial fluid was significantly enriched for disease-linked clones.

CDR1 is ENHRY and CDR2 is SYGVKD in the germline V gene. V lost 0 bases and J 6 bases, leaving 8 bases between the germline ends. This CDR3 is built from 13 residues. The chain uses TRBV10-3 and TRBJ1-1; tentatively, D is TRBD1 (5 bases). Sequenced: blood, either unsorted or a sorted T cell fraction (not recorded which). This TCR derives from a male donor with ankylosing spondylitis. CDR3 region: CAISESGDAEAFF. As DNA, the CDR3 is TGTGCCATCAGTGAGTCCGGGGACGCTGAAGCTTTCTTT.